This entry concerns a single TCR beta chain. There are 15 residues in the CDR3. Germline V gene data show CDR1 as MNHEY and CDR2 as SMNVEV (reference sequence). Trimming took 6 bases from V and 1 from J; bases not matched to a gene: 4. Assay: immunoSEQ multiplex PCR; the TCRdb copy retains only in-frame clones and omits some. The profile shows 2 million to 2.5 million clones, almost 96% of them singletons. The data are from a study of shared clonotypes between healthy human individuals. This TCR was sampled from a man younger than 35 in good health. Sequenced material: naive CD4+ T cells sorted from blood. The subset is: CD45RA+ positively selected. This sequence joins TRBV27 and TRBJ2-2, with 8 bases matching TRBD2. The CDR3 is CASSAGTRNTGELFF. In DNA form, the CDR3 reads TGTGCCAGCAGCGCCGGGACTAGGAACACCGGGGAGCTGTTTTTT.